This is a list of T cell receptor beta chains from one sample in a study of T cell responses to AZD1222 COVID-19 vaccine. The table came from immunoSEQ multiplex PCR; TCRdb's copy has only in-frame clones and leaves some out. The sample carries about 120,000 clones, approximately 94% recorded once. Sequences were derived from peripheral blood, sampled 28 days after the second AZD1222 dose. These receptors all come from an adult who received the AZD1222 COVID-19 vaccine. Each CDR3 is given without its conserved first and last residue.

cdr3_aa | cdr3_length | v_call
AISLAGFTDTQY | 12 | TRBV10-3
AGSRGGEMNQPQH | 13 | TRBV6-5
ASSEALQGAYEQY | 13 | TRBV6-1
ASSFRDSNYGYT | 12 | TRBV5-6
ATSRNRDRGRGGYT | 14 | TRBV15
ASRGGAGYT | 9 | TRBV6-6
SGGTGLNTEAF | 11 | TRBV29-1
ASSTSGNTGELF | 12 | TRBV6-5
ASSELPGDAEAF | 12 | TRBV7-3
ASSLIPGSTDTQY | 13 | TRBV7-2
ASSLPEEGLGEQY | 13 | TRBV7-6
ASTTEGAAYGYT | 12 | TRBV6-5
ASRPRQLEAF | 10 | TRBV6-2/TRBV6-3
ASSLGASYYGYT | 12 | TRBV5-8
ASRVVGSFENEQF | 13 | TRBV5-1
ASNRRPTGELF | 11 | TRBV12-5
ASSEYTGYSYNEQF | 14 | TRBV6-1
ASSLVGPQF | 9 | TRBV7-9
ASTLTGGDTEAF | 12 | TRBV5-1
SVVFGETQY | 9 | TRBV29-1
ASSPTGVTGELF | 12 | TRBV7-2
ASSQIFSVRDRYRNYGYT | 18 | TRBV23-1
ASRPGGTDTQY | 11 | TRBV10-3
ASSPSTVNTEAF | 12 | TRBV18
ASSEHHRGGSPLH | 13 | TRBV25-1
ASSEARGYEQY | 11 | TRBV6-1
ASSEFAGPLYGYT | 13 | TRBV25-1
ASSHAQETQY | 10 | TRBV3-1/TRBV3-2
ASSSAGGSRSYNEQF | 15 | TRBV5-5
ASSFRAGGMETQY | 13 | TRBV12-1
SASPLAGLTDTQY | 13 | TRBV20-1
ASSYGQGWTEAF | 12 | TRBV7-9
ASSQGRGPYNEQF | 13 | TRBV3-1/TRBV3-2
ASSQSTGEGQPQH | 13 | TRBV14
ASSPSGGAPSTDTQY | 15 | TRBV6-2/TRBV6-3
ASSIVGFTQY | 10 | TRBV19
ASSQDVGPNYGYT | 13 | TRBV3-1/TRBV3-2
ASSSRWTSGQGVTDTQY | 17 | TRBV7-2